The sequence of this T cell receptor (beta chain) was determined in a study of blood T cell repertoires in COVID-19. On the study more broadly: Acute and convalescent COVID-19 samples came from the United States, Italy and Spain. Sources were T cells, B-cell-depleted T cells, or PBMCs; the material itself was cDNA or gDNA.

V was pared by 0 bases and J by 8 bases, with 14 bases between. The CDR3 has 16 residues. The germline V gene has CDR1 SGHDN and CDR2 FVKESK. Per the original data handling: The authors estimated nucleated cell counts from reference gene primer amplification. Produced via immunoSEQ multiplex PCR; TCRdb's table is partial and in-frame only. The V and J calls and clone size come from that table; D and trimming were worked out from the DNA. The sample contains approximately 230,000 clones, just under 85% of which appear only once. The gene calls are TRBV14 and TRBJ1-6; D gene uncertain. The TCR was taken from a man older than 75 with acute or convalescent COVID-19. The material sequenced was peripheral blood. CDR3 loop: CASSQDLGSVYSPLHF. The CDR3 DNA reads as TGTGCCAGCAGCCAAGATCTCGGGTCCGTATATTCACCCCTCCACTTT. The full variable domain, rest sourced from reference TRBV14 and TRBJ1-6, is EAGVTQFPSHSVIEKGQTVTLRCDPISGHDNLYWYRRVMGKEIKFLLHFVKESKQDESGMPNNRFLAERTGGTYSTLKVQPAELEDSGVYFCASSQDLGSVYSPLHFGNGTRLTVT.